This T cell receptor beta chain was identified during a study of T-cell memory formation after mild COVID-19. Across the whole study: TCR clustering was largely donor specific. Broader study findings: Pre-infection memory showed some responding clones, and this suggested that cross-reactive memory joined. Researchers report contracting CD4+ clones mostly in CM and EM, with CD8+ clones in EMRA.

The CDR3 consists of 12 residues. In germline, CDR1 is KGHSH, CDR2 LQKENI. Trimming shortened V by 2 bases and J by 8 bases, and 7 bases separated the two germline ends. Only a few counts were recorded for this clonotype. Its antigen is currently unknown. TCRdb re-derived calls from the 5' RACE reads in MiXCR, one entry per CDR3 protein. This table has approximately 230,000 distinct CDR3 sequences, 16% appearing once. The source material was PBMCs or a T cell subset sorted from them (not recorded which). The source of this sequence is a man aged 18 to 30 who had mild COVID-19 (a few samples of this study predate the infection). Cell type and time point are not known. The chain combines TRBV18 with TRBJ1-3, with D maybe TRBD1 (5 bases). CDR3 nucleotide sequence: TGTGCCAGCTCACCAACAGGAGACACCATATATTTT. Translated, it gives CASSPTGDTIYF.